This TCR beta chain was recovered during a study of T cell clonality in common variable immunodeficiency. Study-level results: Shared TCRbeta clones were fewer between CVID subjects than controls. What drives increased CVID clonality needs T cell subpopulation sequencing. In common variable immunodeficiency, TCR beta chains reportedly carried fewer deletions and N-nucleotide insertions.

This clone appeared a few times. Its antigen is currently unknown. A read error may explain this, as a much larger clone is one base away. Read sequence stops 3 residues before the CDR3 end, and the germline J gene provides the missing end. Assay used: immunoSEQ multiplex PCR; TCRdb lists only in-frame clones, some missing. This repertoire holds about 47,000 clones, and none appear only once. The CDR3 runs to 13 residues. The germline CDR1 and CDR2 sequences are SEHNR and FQNEAQ (reference sequence). This chain connects TRBV7-9 to TRBJ2-3; D possibly corresponds to TRBD2 (5 bases). Material for sequencing was peripheral blood mononuclear cells. The clonotype comes from a person aged 18 to 69 in good health. The CDR3 here is CSSSSLVPDTQYF. Incomplete CDR3 DNA: TGTTCCAGCAGCTCACTAGTACCAGATACG.